A selection of T cell receptor beta chains follows, all from one sample in a study of shared clonotypes between healthy human individuals. Clones were read by immunoSEQ multiplex PCR, and TCRdb kept only the in-frame ones, dropping some. The sample consists of hundreds of thousands of clones, more than 95% of them appearing once. The sequencing input was naive CD4+ T cells sorted from blood. The source is a woman in her 30s in good health. The CDR3 runs from the conserved cysteine through the conserved F or W. The order of the fields is J gene, D gene, clone size, V gene, CDR3 DNA, CDR3 protein. The D gene is left open where the match is weak. Not all rows give a size; the values are once, few, many and, for expanded clones, a class.

TRBJ1-4	-	once	TRBV4-2	TGTGCCAGCAGCCCCGCAGGGGATGGTGAAAAACTGTTTTTT	CASSPAGDGEKLFF
TRBJ1-1	-	-	TRBV18	TGTGCCAGCTCACCATGGGACGGGGCCCAAGCTTTCTTT	CASSPWDGAQAFF
TRBJ2-3	TRBD2	-	TRBV28	TGTGCCAGCAGTTTACCTAGCGGGAGTTATACGCAGTATTTT	CASSLPSGSYTQYF
TRBJ1-2	TRBD1	-	TRBV7-6	TGTGCCAGCAGCTTAGCCGACAGGGAGGGCTATGGCTACACCTTC	CASSLADREGYGYTF
TRBJ2-7	-	-	TRBV19	TGTGCCAGTAGTTATATGGGAAGCTCCTACGAGCAGTACTTC	CASSYMGSSYEQYF
TRBJ2-5	TRBD2	-	TRBV10-3	TGTGCCATCGGACTAGCGGGCGACGAGACCCAGTACTTC	CAIGLAGDETQYF
TRBJ2-7	-	-	TRBV27	TGTGCCAGCAGTTCTGGTCCGTACGAGCAGTACTTC	CASSSGPYEQYF
TRBJ2-7	-	-	TRBV28	-	CASSKNKGGATGAVLRAGDF
TRBJ2-1	-	-	TRBV19	TGTGCCAGTAGCCCAATCGTGGGCGAGTGGAATGAGCAGTTCTTC	CASSPIVGEWNEQFF
TRBJ1-2	TRBD1	-	TRBV28	TGTGCCAGCAGTACGGGACAGCCGAACTATGGCTACACCTTC	CASSTGQPNYGYTF
TRBJ1-2	-	-	TRBV7-8	TGTGCCAGCAGCTTAGACAGAGCCTTTAACTATGGCTACACCTTC	CASSLDRAFNYGYTF
TRBJ1-6	-	-	TRBV19	TGTGCCAGTAGTATTCAATTAGACGGCTTTCTGAATTCACCCCTCCACTTT	CASSIQLDGFLNSPLHF
TRBJ2-7	-	-	TRBV19	TGTGCCAGTTCCAGACAGGACTCCTACGAGCAGTACTTC	CASSRQDSYEQYF
TRBJ1-5	TRBD1	-	TRBV10-2	TGCGCCAGCAGTGATGGACAGGCGATCAATCAGCCCCAGCATTTT	CASSDGQAINQPQHF
TRBJ2-1	-	-	TRBV15	TGTGCCACCAGCAGAGATCCCGGAGACCCGGGGTCCAATGAGCAGTTCTTC	CATSRDPGDPGSNEQFF
TRBJ2-7	-	-	TRBV7-2	TGTGCCAGCAGCCGCAGACAGGACTCCTACGAGCAGTACTTC	CASSRRQDSYEQYF
TRBJ1-1	-	-	TRBV11-2	TGTGCCAGCAGCTTAGAGCCCTACAGTGAAGCTTTCTTT	CASSLEPYSEAFF
TRBJ1-1	-	few	TRBV6-6	TGTGCCAGCAGTACCGGACGGGGAACTGAAGCTTTCTTT	CASSTGRGTEAFF
TRBJ2-5	-	-	TRBV27	TGTGCCAGCAACTCGGGTGTCCAAGAGACCCAGTACTTC	CASNSGVQETQYF
TRBJ2-5	-	-	TRBV20-1	TGCAGTGCTAGGGGACTCGGGGAGCAGTACTTC	CSARGLGEQYF
TRBJ2-1	TRBD2	-	TRBV7-9	TGTGCCAGCAGCTTCCCAACGGGGCCGACTAGCGTGCCCTCGAATGAGCAGTTCTTC	CASSFPTGPTSVPSNEQFF
TRBJ2-1	-	-	TRBV9	TGTGCCAGCAGCGTAGAGGAGGAGCGGGCCTACAATGAGCAGTTCTTC	CASSVEEERAYNEQFF
TRBJ2-3	-	-	TRBV11-2	TGTGCCAGCTCGGACTCAGGGGTTGCGCAGTATTTT	CASSDSGVAQYF
TRBJ2-1	-	-	TRBV19	TGTGCCAGTAGTACTGACTTTAGCTCCTACAATGAGCAGTTCTTC	CASSTDFSSYNEQFF
TRBJ2-7	-	-	TRBV5-1	TGCGCCAGCAGCCTAACCATACAGGGTTACGAGCAGTACTTC	CASSLTIQGYEQYF
TRBJ1-5	-	-	TRBV6-5	TGTGCCAGCAGTTACTCTTCACGGGTCAATCAGCCCCAGCATTTT	CASSYSSRVNQPQHF
TRBJ2-5	-	-	TRBV27	TGTGCCAGCAGAGCCCGGAGGGGAGCAAATTGGTACCAAGAGACCCAGTACTTC	CASRARRGANWYQETQYF
TRBJ2-7	-	-	TRBV5-1	TGCGCCAGCAGCTTGTCCAACAGCGGTAAATTTTTCTACGAGCAGTACTTC	CASSLSNSGKFFYEQYF